This entry features one T cell receptor (beta chain) sequence. The time point denotes: pre-sensitization, week 0. Treatment given: therapeutic diphenylcyclopropenone sensitization with weekly scalp DPC. Blood draws came first, before each patch test. These data are taken from a study of human T cells and chemical hapten exposure. Turning to the study itself: For sensitization, 2% DPC was applied to a roughly 2 cm by roughly 2 cm patch of upper inner arm skin. Chiefly women, the patients showed alopecia areata, totalis or universalis. The variation in per-sample TCR yields arose mainly from small differences in pooled library volumes.

This CDR3 spans 13 amino acids. Germline V gene data show CDR1 as SEHNR and CDR2 as FQNEAQ (reference sequence). V lost 0 bases, J lost 7 bases, and 7 bases lay in between. Using its own MiXCR run on the RACE reads, TCRdb lists one record per CDR3 protein. This sample has fewer than 140,000 distinct CDR3 sequences; approximately 12% occur once, and the top ten carry about 1.6%. This chain uses TRBV7-9 with TRBJ2-1, with D unclear. The clonotype was recovered from a woman in her 50s with alopecia areata. Some clones in this sample may be carry-over from other donors' samples. The material sequenced was whole blood, taken in connection with sensitization to the hapten diphenylcyclopropenone (DPC). CDR3 nucleotides: TGTGCCAGCAGCTTAGCGGTCGGGAATGAGCAGTTCTTC. It is translated as CASSLAVGNEQFF.